The 15 T cell receptor beta chains presented below share a single source sample, sequenced in a study of spatial heterogeneity in lung cancer. Each CDR3 protein gets one entry after TCRdb re-called the 5' RACE reads with MiXCR. The sample shows tens of thousands of distinct CDR3 sequences, approximately 12% of them seen only once. Time point reported: sample taken at primary tumor resection. Whole RNA from tumor, nontumor lung or frozen PBMC was sequenced unsorted. The input for sequencing was PBMCs, taken at surgery. All receptors come from a female donor with early-stage non-small cell lung cancer.

The chain recombines TRBV29-1 with TRBJ1-3; D unresolved. The length of the CDR3 is 14 residues. V was pared by 6 bases and J by 0 bases, with 12 bases between. In germline, CDR1 is SQVTM, CDR2 ANQGSEA. The CDR3 region is CSVMDRNSGNTIYF. The CDR3 nucleotides read TGCAGCGTGATGGACCGGAACTCTGGAAACACCATATATTTT.

This clonotype has only a few counts. The CDR3 DNA follows: TGTGCCAGCAGCTTTGGGGTGGAGACCCAGTACTTC. As protein: CASSFGVETQYF. The chain joins TRBV7-9 to TRBJ2-5; D call uncertain. Germline values: CDR1 SEHNR, CDR2 FQNEAQ (reference sequence). V shed 3 bases and J shed 5 bases, with 7 bases lying between them. This CDR3 is built from 12 residues.

This clonotype was recorded at least ten times. The V gene is TRBV12-3 or TRBV12-4, the J gene TRBJ2-1; D is possibly TRBD2 (5 bases). V was trimmed by 5 bases and J by 0 bases, leaving 17 bases between them. The CDR3 spans 17 residues. This CDR3 reads CASSSDRGPSSYNEQFF. CDR3 nucleotides: TGTGCCAGCAGTAGCGATCGGGGTCCCAGCTCCTACAATGAGCAGTTCTTC.

This clonotype was detected many times. The V gene is TRBV5-1, the J gene TRBJ2-1, with TRBD2 matching over 9 bases. CDR1 SGHRS and CDR2 YFSETQ come from the germline V gene. This CDR3 spans 20 amino acids. V gave up 4 bases and J gave up 1 base; unmatched junction bases: 18. CDR3 bases: TGCGCCAGCAGCCCCGGGGCCTATGGCGGGGGGGCGATATCCTACAATGAGCAGTTCTTC. Protein sequence: CASSPGAYGGGAISYNEQFF.

The rearrangement uses TRBV12-3 or TRBV12-4 and TRBJ1-2; 8 bases fit TRBD1. Trimming cost V 6 bases and J 2 bases; bases outside gene matches: 5. This CDR3 has 14 residues. The CDR3 DNA sequence: TGTGCCAGCAGGCGACAGGGGATGAACTATGGCTACACCTTC. Its translation: CASRRQGMNYGYTF.

This clonotype was counted ten times or more. The J gene is TRBJ2-7, the V gene TRBV20-1; 8 bases agree with TRBD2. The CDR3 spans 14 residues. The J segment lost 4 bases and the V segment lost 3 bases, leaving 8 bases of the junction unmatched. From germline, CDR1 is DFQATT and CDR2 SNEGSKA (reference sequence). The CDR3 nucleotides are TGCAGTGCTAGCCCCGGGGGGGTGGAGTACGAGCAGTACTTC. Its translation is CSASPGGVEYEQYF.

Only a few counts were recorded for this clonotype. The CDR3 DNA reads as TGTGCCAGCACCGAATGGGAGGGAGAGACCCAGTACTTC. Its protein product is CASTEWEGETQYF. The chain carries TRBV6-5 and TRBJ2-5; 7 bases match TRBD2. The germline CDR1 and CDR2 sequences are MNHEY and SVGAGI. The CDR3 contains 13 residues. With V trimmed by 7 bases and J by 4 bases, 6 bases remained unmatched.

This clonotype was seen a handful of times. The chain has TRBV12-3 or TRBV12-4 and TRBJ2-1; D may be TRBD2 (6 bases). V was pared by 4 bases and J by 7 bases, with 8 bases between. There are 12 residues in the CDR3. CDR3 sequence: CASSWDLNEQFF. As DNA, the CDR3 is TGTGCCAGCAGTTGGGACTTGAATGAGCAGTTCTTC.

The chain combines TRBV11-2 with TRBJ1-5, with D unresolved. The CDR3 runs 14 residues. Germline V gives CDR1 SGHAT, CDR2 FQNNGV. V lost 2 bases, J lost 0 bases, and 5 bases lay in between. CDR3 sequence reads: CASSLLDSNQPQHF. The CDR3 region has the DNA TGTGCCAGCAGCTTATTAGATAGCAATCAGCCCCAGCATTTT.

Only a few counts were recorded for this clonotype. The chain is built from TRBV24-1 and TRBJ2-5; perhaps TRBD1 as D (5 bases). CDR1 is KGHDR, CDR2 SFDVKD, per germline. V was cut by 0 bases and J by 1 base, with 14 bases left in between. This CDR3 comprises 17 residues. The CDR3 protein is CATSDLPGHILQETQYF. Written as DNA, the CDR3 is TGTGCCACCAGTGATTTGCCCGGACACATTCTCCAAGAGACCCAGTACTTC.

This clonotype came up many times. The V call is TRBV29-1, the J call TRBJ2-1; possible D gene TRBD1, 5 bases. Germline V lookup: CDR1 SQVTM, CDR2 ANQGSEA. The CDR3 sequence is 12 residues long. Trimming took 0 bases from V and 8 from J, leaving 8 bases between them. CDR3 amino acids: CSVEEKGDEQFF. The CDR3, as DNA: TGCAGCGTTGAAGAAAAAGGGGATGAGCAGTTCTTC.

This clonotype was observed a handful of times. The chain employs TRBV7-2 and TRBJ1-1; D gene unclear. This CDR3 has 14 residues. V lost 5 bases, J lost 2 bases, and 12 bases lay in between. Germline CDR1 and CDR2: SGHTA and FQGNSA. CDR3 in DNA: TGTGCCAGCAGCACCCATAAGGCAAACACTGAAGCTTTCTTT. Encoded protein: CASSTHKANTEAFF.

The sample holds many counts of this clonotype. This chain uses TRBV7-2 with TRBJ1-2, with TRBD1 matching 8 bases. Per the germline V gene, CDR1 is SGHTA and CDR2 is FQGNSA. Trimming cost V 6 bases and J 0 bases; bases outside gene matches: 9. The length of the CDR3 is 16 residues. CDR3 in amino acids: CASRADRELANYGYTF. CDR3 nucleotides: TGTGCCAGCAGAGCGGACAGGGAATTAGCTAACTATGGCTACACCTTC.

The sample holds a few counts of this clonotype. The gene calls are TRBV28 and TRBJ2-5, with 9 bases that match TRBD2. The germline V gene encodes CDR1 MDHEN and CDR2 SYDVKM. J gave up 1 base and V 2 bases, and 11 bases lay outside the gene matches. This CDR3 contains 18 residues. The CDR3 loop reads CASSLISGAGGLQETQYF. CDR3 bases: TGTGCCAGCAGTTTAATTTCGGGAGCGGGGGGACTCCAAGAGACCCAGTACTTC.

The chain links TRBV6-1 to TRBJ1-1; unclear D gene. CDR3 length equals 14 residues. Trimming stripped 2 bases from V and 3 bases from J, with 10 bases between. The germline CDR1 and CDR2 sequences are MNHNS and SASEGT. The CDR3 coding sequence is TGTGCCAGCAGTGAATTGGTACTTCACACTGAAGCTTTCTTT. Its protein is CASSELVLHTEAFF.